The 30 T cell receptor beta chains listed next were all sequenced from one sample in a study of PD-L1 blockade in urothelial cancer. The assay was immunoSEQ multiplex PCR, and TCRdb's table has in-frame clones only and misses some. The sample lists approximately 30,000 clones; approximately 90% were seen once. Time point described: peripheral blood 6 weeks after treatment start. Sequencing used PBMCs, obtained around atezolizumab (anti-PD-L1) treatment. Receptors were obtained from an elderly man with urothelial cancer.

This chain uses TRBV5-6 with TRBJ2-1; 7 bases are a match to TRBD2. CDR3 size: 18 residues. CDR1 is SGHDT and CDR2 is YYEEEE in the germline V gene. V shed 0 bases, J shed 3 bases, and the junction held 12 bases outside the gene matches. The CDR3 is CASSLVGPSGDHYNEQFF. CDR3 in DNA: TGTGCCAGCAGCTTGGTTGGGCCTAGCGGAGACCACTACAATGAGCAGTTCTTC.

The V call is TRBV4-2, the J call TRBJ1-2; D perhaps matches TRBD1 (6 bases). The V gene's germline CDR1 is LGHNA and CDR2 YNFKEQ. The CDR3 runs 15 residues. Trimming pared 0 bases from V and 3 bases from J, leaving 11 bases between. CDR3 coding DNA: TGTGCCAGCAGCCAAGAGGGGGGGCAGGACTATGGCTACACCTTC. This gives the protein CASSQEGGQDYGYTF.

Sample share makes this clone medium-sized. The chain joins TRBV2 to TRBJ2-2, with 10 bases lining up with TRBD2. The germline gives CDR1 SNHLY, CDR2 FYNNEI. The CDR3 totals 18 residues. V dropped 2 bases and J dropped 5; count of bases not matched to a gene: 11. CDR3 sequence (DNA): TGTGCCAGCAGTGAATTCGCTAGCGGGAGCGCCAGGACCGGGGAGCTGTTTTTT. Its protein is CASSEFASGSARTGELFF.

The CDR3 DNA follows: TGTGCCAGCAGCTTAGTAAGTGGCGGACTCACAGATACGCAGTATTTT. This gives the protein CASSLVSGGLTDTQYF. The rearrangement links TRBV7-2 to TRBJ2-3, with D perhaps TRBD2 (5 bases). The CDR3 has 16 residues. From germline, CDR1 is SGHTA and CDR2 FQGNSA. The germline V and J ends were trimmed by 1 base and 2 bases, with 13 bases remaining between them.

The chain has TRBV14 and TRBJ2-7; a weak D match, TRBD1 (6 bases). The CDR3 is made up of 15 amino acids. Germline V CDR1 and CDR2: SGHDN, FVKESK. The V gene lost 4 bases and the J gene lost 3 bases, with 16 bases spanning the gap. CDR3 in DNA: TGTGCCAGCAGCCGCACAGGGCCCGGGAACTACGAGCAGTACTTC. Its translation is CASSRTGPGNYEQYF.

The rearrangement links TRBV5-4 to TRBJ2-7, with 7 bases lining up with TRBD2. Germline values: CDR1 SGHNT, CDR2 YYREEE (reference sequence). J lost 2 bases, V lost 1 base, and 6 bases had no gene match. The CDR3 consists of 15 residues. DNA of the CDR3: TGTGCCAGCAGCTTGCGGAGCGGGATCACCTACGAGCAGTACTTC. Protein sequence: CASSLRSGITYEQYF.

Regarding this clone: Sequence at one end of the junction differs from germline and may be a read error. CDR3 DNA sequence: TGTGCCAGCAGTTTTAACCCGACTAGCGGATCCTCCTACGCGCAGTACTTC. Amino acid sequence: CASSFNPTSGSSYAQYF. This chain connects TRBV27 to TRBJ2-7; 9 bases align to TRBD2. The V gene's germline CDR1 is MNHEY and CDR2 SMNVEV (reference sequence). The CDR3 runs to 17 residues.

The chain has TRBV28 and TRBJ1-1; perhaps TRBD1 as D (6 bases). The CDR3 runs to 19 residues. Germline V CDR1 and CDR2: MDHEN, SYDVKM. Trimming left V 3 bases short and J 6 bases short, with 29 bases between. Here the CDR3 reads CASSFGWNRQVLRYAEAFF. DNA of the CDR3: TGTGCCAGCAGTTTTGGCTGGAACCGACAGGTCCTTCGTTACGCTGAAGCTTTCTTT.

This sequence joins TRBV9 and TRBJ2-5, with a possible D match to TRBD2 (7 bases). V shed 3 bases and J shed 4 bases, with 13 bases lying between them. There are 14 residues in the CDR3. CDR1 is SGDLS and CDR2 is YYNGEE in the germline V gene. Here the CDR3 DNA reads TGTGCCAGCAGCGGGCGGGGGCTGGGAGAGACCCAGTACTTC. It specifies CASSGRGLGETQYF.

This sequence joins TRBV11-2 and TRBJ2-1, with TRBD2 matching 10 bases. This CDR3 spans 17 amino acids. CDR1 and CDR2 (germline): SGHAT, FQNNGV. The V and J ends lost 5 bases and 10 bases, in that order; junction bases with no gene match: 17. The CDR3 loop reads CASSLRGWSGRAQEQFF. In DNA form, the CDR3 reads TGTGCCAGCAGCCTCCGGGGGTGGAGCGGGAGGGCCCAGGAGCAGTTCTTC.

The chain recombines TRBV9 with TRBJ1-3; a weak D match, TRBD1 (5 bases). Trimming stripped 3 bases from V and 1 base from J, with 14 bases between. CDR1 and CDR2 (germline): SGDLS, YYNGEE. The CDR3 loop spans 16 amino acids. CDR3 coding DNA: TGTGCCAGCAGCGCGGGGGGGGATGGGTCTGGAAACACCATATATTTT. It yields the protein CASSAGGDGSGNTIYF.

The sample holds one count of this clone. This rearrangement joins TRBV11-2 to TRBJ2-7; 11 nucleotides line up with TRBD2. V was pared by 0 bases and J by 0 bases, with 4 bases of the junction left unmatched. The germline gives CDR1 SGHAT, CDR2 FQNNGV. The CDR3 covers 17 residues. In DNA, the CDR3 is TGTGCCAGCAGCTTAGACTTGGGACTAGCGGCCTCCTACGAGCAGTACTTC. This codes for CASSLDLGLAASYEQYF.

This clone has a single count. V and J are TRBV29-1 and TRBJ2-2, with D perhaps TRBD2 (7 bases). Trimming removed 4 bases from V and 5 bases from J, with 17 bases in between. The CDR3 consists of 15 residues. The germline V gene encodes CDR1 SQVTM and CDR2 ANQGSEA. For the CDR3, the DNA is TGCAGCGTTGGGGGGGCTAGCGGACAGACCGGGGAGCTGTTTTTT. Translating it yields CSVGGASGQTGELFF.

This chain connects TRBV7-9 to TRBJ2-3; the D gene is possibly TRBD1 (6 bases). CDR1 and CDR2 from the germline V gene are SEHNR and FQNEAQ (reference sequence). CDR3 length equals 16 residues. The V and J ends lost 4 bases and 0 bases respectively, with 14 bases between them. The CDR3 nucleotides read TGTGCCAGCAGCTCGAGACAGGAGACTAGCACAGATACGCAGTATTTT. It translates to CASSSRQETSTDTQYF.

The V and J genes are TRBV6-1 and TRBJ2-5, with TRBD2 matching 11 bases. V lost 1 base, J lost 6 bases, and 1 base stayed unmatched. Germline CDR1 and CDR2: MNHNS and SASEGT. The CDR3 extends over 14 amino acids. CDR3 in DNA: TGTGCCAGCAGTGAAGGACTAGCGGGAAAGACCCAGTACTTC. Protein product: CASSEGLAGKTQYF.

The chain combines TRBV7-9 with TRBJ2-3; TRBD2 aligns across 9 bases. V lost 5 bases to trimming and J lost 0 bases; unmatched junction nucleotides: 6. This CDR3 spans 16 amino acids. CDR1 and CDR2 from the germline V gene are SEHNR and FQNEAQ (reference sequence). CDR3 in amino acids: CASSLKAGGSTDTQYF. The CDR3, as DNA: TGTGCCAGCAGCCTCAAAGCGGGAGGTAGCACAGATACGCAGTATTTT.

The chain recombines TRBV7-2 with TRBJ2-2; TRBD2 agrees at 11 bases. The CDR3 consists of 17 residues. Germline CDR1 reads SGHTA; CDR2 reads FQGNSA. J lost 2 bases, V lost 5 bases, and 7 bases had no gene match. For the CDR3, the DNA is TGTGCCAGCAGCCATCTAGCGGGAGGCCGAAACACCGGGGAGCTGTTTTTT. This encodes CASSHLAGGRNTGELFF.

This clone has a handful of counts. The CDR3 loop reads CASSTTRTTGELFF. The CDR3 nucleotides read TGTGCCAGCAGCACAACTAGGACCACCGGGGAGCTGTTTTTT. The J gene is TRBJ2-2, the V gene TRBV11-2; D is possibly TRBD2 (5 bases). The germline gives CDR1 SGHAT, CDR2 FQNNGV. V was shortened by 5 bases and J by 4 bases, with 11 bases between the two germline ends. This CDR3 is built from 14 residues.

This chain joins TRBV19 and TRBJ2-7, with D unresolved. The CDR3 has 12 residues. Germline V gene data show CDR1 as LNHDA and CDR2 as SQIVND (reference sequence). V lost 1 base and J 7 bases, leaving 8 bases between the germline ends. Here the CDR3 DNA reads TGTGCCAGTAGTATAGCACAGACAGAGCAGTACTTC. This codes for CASSIAQTEQYF.

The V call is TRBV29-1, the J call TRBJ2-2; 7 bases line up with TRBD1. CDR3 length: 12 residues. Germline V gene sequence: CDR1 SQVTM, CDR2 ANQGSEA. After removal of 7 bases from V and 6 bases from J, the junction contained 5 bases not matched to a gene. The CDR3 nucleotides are TGCAGCGGGACAGGTCGGGCCGGGGAGCTGTTTTTT. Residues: CSGTGRAGELFF.

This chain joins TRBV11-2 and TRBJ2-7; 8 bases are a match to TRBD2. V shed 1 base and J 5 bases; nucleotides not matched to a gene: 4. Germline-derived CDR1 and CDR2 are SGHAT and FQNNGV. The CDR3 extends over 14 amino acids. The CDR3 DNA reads TGTGCCAGCAGCTTAGCGGGAGGGCCCCACGAGCAGTACTTC. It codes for CASSLAGGPHEQYF.

The CDR3 coding sequence is TGTGCCAGCAGCCCCGCTAGTAGCGGCAAGACCCAGTACTTC. Encoded protein: CASSPASSGKTQYF. This sequence joins TRBV5-4 and TRBJ2-5; tentative D call: TRBD2 (6 bases). The CDR3 covers 14 residues. The V gene's germline CDR1 is SGHNT and CDR2 YYREEE (reference sequence). Trimming pared 4 bases from V and 6 bases from J, leaving 16 bases between.

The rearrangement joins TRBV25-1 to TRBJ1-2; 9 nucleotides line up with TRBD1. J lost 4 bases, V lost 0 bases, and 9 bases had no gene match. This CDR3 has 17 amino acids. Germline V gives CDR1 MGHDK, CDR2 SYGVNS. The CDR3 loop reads CASSEYVRGQGFYGYTF. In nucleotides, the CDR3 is TGTGCCAGCAGTGAATATGTGCGGGGACAGGGCTTCTATGGCTACACCTTC.

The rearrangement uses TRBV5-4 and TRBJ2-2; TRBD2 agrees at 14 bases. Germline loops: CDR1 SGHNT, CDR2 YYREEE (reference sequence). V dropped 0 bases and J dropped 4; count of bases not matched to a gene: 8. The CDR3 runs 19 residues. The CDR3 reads CASSLGPGTSGSGTGELFF. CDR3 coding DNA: TGTGCCAGCAGCTTGGGCCCTGGGACTAGCGGGAGTGGCACCGGGGAGCTGTTTTTT.

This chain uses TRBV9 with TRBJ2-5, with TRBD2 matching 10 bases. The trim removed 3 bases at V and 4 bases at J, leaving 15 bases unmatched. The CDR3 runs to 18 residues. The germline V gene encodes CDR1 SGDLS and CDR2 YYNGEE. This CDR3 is CASSGAPASGRMVETQYF. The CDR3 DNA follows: TGTGCCAGCAGCGGCGCCCCTGCTAGCGGGAGAATGGTAGAGACCCAGTACTTC.

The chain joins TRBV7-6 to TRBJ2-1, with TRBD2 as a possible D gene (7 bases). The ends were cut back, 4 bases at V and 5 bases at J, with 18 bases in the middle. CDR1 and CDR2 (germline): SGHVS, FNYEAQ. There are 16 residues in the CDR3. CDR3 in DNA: TGTGCCAGCAGCTCTTTAGCGGGCAGGGGTAACAATGAGCAGTTCTTC. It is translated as CASSSLAGRGNNEQFF.

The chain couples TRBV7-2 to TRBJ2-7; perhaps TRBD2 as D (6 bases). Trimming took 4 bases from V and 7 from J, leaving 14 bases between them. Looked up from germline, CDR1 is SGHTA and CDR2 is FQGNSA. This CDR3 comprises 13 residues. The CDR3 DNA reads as TGTGCCAGCAGCTCTATGACTAGGAGGGAGCAGTACTTC. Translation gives CASSSMTRREQYF.

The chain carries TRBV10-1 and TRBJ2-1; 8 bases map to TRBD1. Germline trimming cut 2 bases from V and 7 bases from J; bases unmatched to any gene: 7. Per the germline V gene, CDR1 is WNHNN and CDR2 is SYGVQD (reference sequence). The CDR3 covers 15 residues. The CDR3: CASSEGQGSRNEQFF. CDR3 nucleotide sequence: TGCGCCAGCAGTGAGGGACAGGGAAGTAGGAATGAGCAGTTCTTC.

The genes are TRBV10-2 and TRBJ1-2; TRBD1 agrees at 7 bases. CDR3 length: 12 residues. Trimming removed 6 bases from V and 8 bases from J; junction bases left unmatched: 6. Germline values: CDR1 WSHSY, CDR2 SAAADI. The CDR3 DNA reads TGCGCCAGCAGGCGGGAGGGGGCCGGCTACACCTTC. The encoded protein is CASRREGAGYTF.

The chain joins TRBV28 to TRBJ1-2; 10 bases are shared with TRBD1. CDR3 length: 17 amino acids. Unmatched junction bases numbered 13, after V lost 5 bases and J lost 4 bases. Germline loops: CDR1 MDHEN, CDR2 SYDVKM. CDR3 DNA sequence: TGTGCCAGCAGTCCGGCCGGGACAGGGGAGAGTGGCTATGGCTACACCTTC. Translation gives CASSPAGTGESGYGYTF.